The 9 T cell receptor beta chains below all came from one sample that was sequenced in a study of beta chain features in type 1 diabetes. Every bit of the isolated RNA underwent reverse transcription, so sequencing read expressed TCRB transcripts. The table came from immunoSEQ multiplex PCR; TCRdb's copy has only in-frame clones and leaves some out. Of just over 600,000 clones in the sample, around 15% were seen once. Sequenced sample: naive CD4+ T cells from blood. These receptors were obtained from a man younger than 30 in good health.

This clone occurred a few times. The junction shows a germline mismatch at one end, possibly a read error. The chain combines TRBV29-1 with TRBJ1-1; no reliable D call. The CDR3 spans 12 residues. Germline lookup yields CDR1 SQVTM and CDR2 ANQGSEA. DNA of the CDR3: TGCAGCGCCCACCTGCGGAACAGTGAAGCTTTCTTT. It yields the protein CSAHLRNSEAFF. Complete variable domain (other parts from reference TRBV29-1 and TRBJ1-1): SAVISQKPSRDICQRGTSLTIQCQVDSQVTMMFWYRQQPGQSLTLIATANQGSEATYESGFVIDKFPISRPNLTFSTLTVSNMSPEDSSIYLCSAHLRNSEAFFGQGTRLTVV.

This clone was detected a few times. This chain joins TRBV5-1 and TRBJ2-2, with 7 bases matching TRBD1. The V segment lost 3 bases and the J segment 7 bases; nucleotides outside the gene matches: 6. The V gene's germline CDR1 is SGHRS and CDR2 YFSETQ. This CDR3 spans 14 amino acids. CDR3 sequence (DNA): TGCGCCAGCAGCTCCGACAGGGACGTCGGGGAGCTGTTTTTT. Its translation is CASSSDRDVGELFF. Based on the CDR3 plus reference TRBV5-1 and TRBJ2-2, the full variable domain is KAGVTQTPRYLIKTRGQQVTLSCSPISGHRSVSWYQQTPGQGLQFLFEYFSETQRNKGNFPGRFSGRQFSNSRSEMNVSTLELGDSALYLCASSSDRDVGELFFGEGSRLTVL.

Only a few counts were recorded for this clone. The chain recombines TRBV6-5 with TRBJ2-2; a weak D match, TRBD1 (6 bases). The germline gives CDR1 MNHEY, CDR2 SVGAGI. The V end was cut by 6 bases, the J end by 5 bases, with 13 bases between. The CDR3 is made up of 14 amino acids. The DNA of the CDR3 is TGTGCCAGCAGCCAGAACAGGGCTACCGGGGAGCTGTTTTTT. Translation: CASSQNRATGELFF.

The chain is built from TRBV19 and TRBJ1-1; D is unclear. Between the trimmed V and J ends, which lost 0 bases and 11 bases, there was a span of 7 bases. Germline-derived CDR1 and CDR2 are LNHDA and SQIVND (reference sequence). The length of the CDR3 is 11 residues. CDR3 region: CASSIDWMAFF. As DNA, the CDR3 is TGTGCCAGTAGTATAGATTGGATGGCTTTCTTT.

The chain combines TRBV11-3 with TRBJ2-3; no clear D. Germline CDR1 is SGHNT and CDR2 is YENEEA. The CDR3 covers 13 residues. Trimming took off 1 base at V and 8 bases at J, with 10 bases between the two ends. DNA for the CDR3: TGTGCCAGCAGCTTAGGAGTTCTCGGTACGCAGTATTTT. Translating gives CASSLGVLGTQYF.

The rearrangement links TRBV7-2 to TRBJ2-3, with 8 nucleotides matching TRBD2. This CDR3 is 15 amino acids long. V lost 7 bases, J lost 5 bases, and 11 bases stayed unmatched. Germline loops: CDR1 SGHTA, CDR2 FQGNSA. CDR3 DNA sequence: TGTGCCAGCATCTTGGGACTAGGGGCGGGAGATACGCAGTATTTT. Its translation: CASILGLGAGDTQYF.

The rearrangement uses TRBV9 and TRBJ2-1; 7 positions match TRBD2. Germline V gene sequence: CDR1 SGDLS, CDR2 YYNGEE. Unmatched junction bases numbered 3, after V lost 0 bases and J lost 6 bases. The CDR3 has 14 amino acids. The CDR3 loop is CASSVVGLRNEQFF. CDR3 nucleotides: TGTGCCAGCAGCGTAGTGGGACTACGCAATGAGCAGTTCTTC.

This clone was seen more than once but under ten times. The chain is built from TRBV5-1 and TRBJ1-4; 11 bases align to TRBD1. Trimming removed 4 bases from V and 7 bases from J; junction bases left unmatched: 9. Germline CDR1 SGHRS, CDR2 YFSETQ. CDR3 length equals 16 residues. CDR3 sequence: CASSVVPGTGGEKLFF. The CDR3 nucleotides are TGCGCCAGCAGCGTTGTGCCCGGGACAGGGGGTGAAAAACTGTTTTTT.

The rearrangement links TRBV7-9 to TRBJ1-1; D gene uncertain. V was trimmed by 0 bases and J by 11 bases, leaving 13 bases between them. The CDR3 covers 13 residues. Germline assignment: CDR1 SEHNR and CDR2 FQNEAQ (reference sequence). The CDR3 loop is CASSLAARNGAFF. DNA of the CDR3: TGTGCCAGCAGCTTAGCAGCGCGGAACGGGGCTTTCTTT.